This T cell receptor beta chain comes out of a study of a mutant IDH1 vaccine in newly diagnosed glioma. The overall study: Sex distribution of treated patients was about 60% male and about 38% female; mean age was roughly 37 years.

Time point reported: week 5, during vaccination. The content of each vaccine dose was 300 ug of mutant IDH1 20-mer peptide, and topical imiquimod accompanied it. The CDR3 extends over 15 amino acids. Deletions cut 0 bases from V and 5 bases from J, with 13 bases between. Per the germline V gene, CDR1 is WNHNN and CDR2 is SYGVQD (reference sequence). Sequencing was performed with immunoSEQ multiplex PCR; in TCRdb, only in-frame clones are kept and a portion is missing. The table includes about 75,000 clones, around nine tenths detected once. Of note for this clone: What it binds is unknown.

V gene TRBV10-1 combines with J gene TRBJ2-5, with D possibly TRBD1 on 6 matching bases. The TCR was taken from a woman in her 50s with glioma. Sequences were derived from PBMCs, sampled from a glioma patient whose treatment included an IDH1 peptide vaccine. The CDR3 sequence is CASSESEGGVETQYF. The CDR3 DNA follows: TGCGCCAGCAGTGAGTCAGAAGGGGGAGTCGAGACCCAGTACTTC.